These T cell receptor beta chains were read from a single sample in a study of T cells in Graves' hyperthyroidism and ophthalmopathy. Using its own MiXCR run on the multiplex PCR reads, TCRdb lists one record per CDR3 protein. Of around 690,000 distinct CDR3 sequences in the sample, around 16% were seen once. The sample consisted of blood. The receptor source for this set is a man between 50 and 59 years old with Graves' hyperthyroidism. Each CDR3 is given with its conserved first and last residue. A D gene is named only where the DNA matches it firmly. Clone size, where shown, is once, few, many, or a class for clones that have expanded.

d_call clone_size j_call v_call cdr3_aa cdr3_nt
TRBD1 many TRBJ1-1 TRBV20-1 CSASRQGMVRTEAFF TGCAGTGCTAGTCGACAGGGAATGGTACGAACTGAAGCTTTCTTT
- many TRBJ1-5 TRBV2 CASSEGQGGRQPQHF TGTGCCAGCAGTGAAGGGCAGGGCGGGCGTCAGCCCCAGCATTTT
TRBD2 many TRBJ2-1 TRBV9 CASSPGGLAGPPSYNEQFF TGTGCCAGCAGCCCAGGCGGGTTAGCGGGACCACCTTCCTACAATGAGCAGTTCTTC
- few TRBJ2-1 TRBV7-6 CASSLGDYNNNEQFF TGTGCCAGCAGCTTAGGAGACTACAACAACAATGAGCAGTTCTTC
TRBD1 few TRBJ2-7 TRBV10-3 CAISESGRGTYEQYF TGTGCCATCAGTGAGTCGGGCAGGGGGACCTACGAGCAGTACTTC
- few TRBJ2-7 TRBV6-5 CASSYWNSPFYEQYF TGTGCCAGCAGTTATTGGAATAGCCCATTCTACGAGCAGTACTTC
TRBD2 many TRBJ2-3 TRBV11-2 CASSSLAGGFGDTQYF TGTGCCAGCAGCTCGCTAGCGGGAGGTTTCGGAGATACGCAGTATTTT
TRBD2 few TRBJ2-7 TRBV20-1 CSARRPGLAGASEQYF TGCAGTGCTAGAAGGCCGGGACTAGCGGGAGCGTCTGAGCAGTACTTC
TRBD2 few TRBJ2-2 TRBV9 CASSVAALAVNTGELFF TGTGCCAGCAGCGTAGCGGCCCTAGCGGTAAACACCGGGGAGCTGTTTTTT
TRBD2 many TRBJ2-1 TRBV28 CASSATSAYNYNEQFF TGTGCCAGCAGTGCTACTAGCGCCTACAACTACAATGAGCAGTTCTTC
TRBD2 - TRBJ2-5 TRBV27 CASRPPRGRGETQYF TGTGCCAGCAGACCCCCTCGCGGGAGGGGAGAGACCCAGTACTTC
- many TRBJ2-7 TRBV14 CASNRKTGWEQYF TGTGCCAGCAACCGAAAGACAGGATGGGAGCAGTACTTC
- - TRBJ1-4 TRBV7-9 CASSSWGGNEKLFF TGTGCCAGCAGCTCCTGGGGAGGGAATGAAAAACTGTTTTTT
- few TRBJ2-1 TRBV19 CASSIVRVSYNEQFF TGTGCCAGTAGTATAGTTAGAGTCTCCTACAATGAGCAGTTCTTC
- - TRBJ1-4 TRBV3-1 CASSQTLESGEKLFF TGTGCCAGCAGCCAAACCCTGGAGAGTGGCGAAAAACTGTTTTTT
- - TRBJ1-6 TRBV12-3/TRBV12-4 CASSLMLRDIMASPLHF TGTGCCAGCAGTTTAATGTTAAGAGACATCATGGCTTCACCCCTCCACTTT
- - TRBJ2-5 TRBV19 CASSISAGETQYF TGTGCCAGTAGTATCTCTGCGGGAGAGACCCAGTACTTC
TRBD1 many TRBJ1-2 TRBV9 CASSVSGGDYGYTF TGTGCCAGCAGCGTTTCAGGGGGGGACTATGGCTACACCTTC
- few TRBJ2-5 TRBV10-3 CAISEEVVGGIQETQYF TGTGCCATCAGCGAAGAGGTGGTCGGCGGGATCCAAGAGACCCAGTACTTC
TRBD2 few TRBJ2-1 TRBV30 CAWSQGLGLAGSYNEQFF TGTGCCTGGAGTCAGGGGCTGGGACTAGCGGGCTCATACAATGAGCAGTTCTTC
- once TRBJ2-3 TRBV10-2 CASSEYIAPRTDTQYF TGCGCCAGCAGTGAGTATATCGCCCCTCGCACAGATACGCAGTATTTT
- - TRBJ2-3 TRBV20-1 CSARASKGFYTDTQYF TGCAGTGCTAGAGCCTCGAAAGGGTTTTACACAGATACGCAGTATTTT
TRBD1 - TRBJ1-3 TRBV6-2/TRBV6-3 CDSSYSIGTGAWDTIYF TGTGACAGCAGTTACTCGATCGGGACAGGGGCCTGGGACACCATATATTTT
- many TRBJ1-6 TRBV28 CASSLHTSSYNSPLHF TGTGCCAGCAGTCTCCACACGAGCTCCTATAATTCACCCCTCCACTTT
TRBD2 few TRBJ2-5 TRBV28 CASSLRLPSGSGKETQYF TGTGCCAGCAGTTTACGACTTCCTAGCGGGAGCGGGAAAGAGACCCAGTACTTC
- - TRBJ1-4 TRBV28 CASSGGSVGEKLFF TGTGCCAGCAGTGGAGGTAGCGTCGGTGAAAAACTGTTTTTT
- few TRBJ2-2 TRBV7-2 CASSRTGSLGAGELFF TGTGCCAGCAGTCGTACAGGGTCGCTTGGAGCCGGGGAGCTGTTTTTT
- many TRBJ2-7 TRBV2 CARRDTNSYEQYF TGTGCCAGGCGGGACACCAACTCCTACGAGCAGTACTTC
TRBD2 - TRBJ2-1 TRBV18 CASSRNSGPSSYNEQFF TGTGCCAGCTCCCGAAATAGCGGGCCAAGCTCCTACAATGAGCAGTTCTTC
- many TRBJ2-2 TRBV7-2 CASSLIGRANTGELFF TGTGCCAGCAGCTTAATAGGACGGGCGAACACCGGGGAGCTGTTTTTT
- many TRBJ2-1 TRBV7-9 CASSKGQYSYNEQFF TGTGCCAGCAGCAAGGGCCAGTACTCCTACAATGAGCAGTTCTTC
- once TRBJ2-5 TRBV19 CASSPIGGTQYF TGTGCCAGTAGCCCGATCGGGGGGACCCAGTACTTC
- few TRBJ2-5 TRBV15 CATSRDQSSRETQYF TGTGCCACCAGCAGAGATCAAAGCTCTCGAGAGACCCAGTACTTC
- many TRBJ1-5 TRBV2 CASMRGGDGNQPQHF TGTGCCAGCATGAGGGGGGGAGATGGCAATCAGCCCCAGCATTTT
- once TRBJ1-4 TRBV5-8 CASSSYRGANEKLFF TGTGCCAGCAGCTCGTATCGGGGGGCTAATGAAAAACTGTTTTTT
TRBD2 few TRBJ2-1 TRBV14 CASSLRGLAGGPSNEQFF TGTGCCAGCAGCCTCAGAGGGCTAGCGGGAGGGCCCTCCAATGAGCAGTTCTTC
- many TRBJ2-5 TRBV9 CASSFGVAGNQETQYF TGTGCCAGCAGCTTCGGGGTAGCAGGTAACCAAGAGACCCAGTACTTC
TRBD2 many TRBJ2-3 TRBV7-2 CASSRTSGRAADTQYF TGTGCCAGCAGCCGAACGAGCGGGAGGGCCGCAGATACGCAGTATTTT
TRBD2 few TRBJ2-1 TRBV7-9 CASSSSGTSETYNEQFF TGTGCCAGCAGCTCGTCCGGGACTAGCGAAACCTACAATGAGCAGTTCTTC
- - TRBJ1-1 TRBV13 CASSSPLRPEAFF TGTGCCAGCAGCTCCCCGTTGAGGCCTGAAGCTTTCTTT
- many TRBJ2-1 TRBV30 CAWSGSSYNEQFF TGTGCCTGGTCAGGGAGCTCCTACAATGAGCAGTTCTTC
- - TRBJ1-4 TRBV28 CASSLVGDGGFNEKLFF TGTGCCAGCAGTTTGGTAGGGGACGGGGGATTCAATGAAAAACTGTTTTTT
- - TRBJ2-7 TRBV5-5 CASSFPSHEQYF TGTGCCAGCAGCTTCCCTAGCCACGAGCAGTACTTC